This T cell receptor (beta chain) is drawn from a study of response to subunit inactivated influenza vaccine. General study points: It was suggested by the authors that few new T cells are recruited by each seasonal influenza vaccination.

TCRdb ran MiXCR on the RT-PCR reads and lists one entry per CDR3 protein. The sample holds approximately 500,000 distinct CDR3 sequences, 14% seen once. The germline V gene encodes CDR1 SGHTA and CDR2 FQGNSA. The ends were cut back, 2 bases at V and 4 bases at J, with 9 bases in the middle. CDR3 length equals 14 residues. This clonotype was seen a handful of times. The antigen is undetermined. Sequencing used PBMCs from blood, obtained about 12 days after vaccination. The TCR comes from a man aged 50 to 60 who received an inactivated influenza vaccine. The genes are TRBV7-2 and TRBJ1-5; D is unresolved. CDR3 coding DNA: TGTGCCAGCAGCTTAATAGGAGCTAATCAGCCCCAGCATTTT. Amino acid sequence: CASSLIGANQPQHF.